The rows below give T cell receptor beta chains drawn from one sample of a study of regulatory T cells in long-lasting Graves disease. In TCRdb, the multiplex PCR reads were re-called with MiXCR into one record per CDR3 protein. The table records more than 300,000 distinct CDR3 sequences, about 20% of them present only once. Sequenced here: peripheral blood mononuclear cells (PBMCs), sampled when the disease was refractory, from a patient treated with antithyroid drugs. The receptors were gathered from a female donor with Graves disease. Both conserved end residues are part of each CDR3. D genes are given only for firm matches. Where a row states a size, it is once, few, many or the class of an expanded clone; other rows omit it.

v_gene: TRBV28; j_gene: TRBJ2-5; d_gene: TRBD1; abundance: -; CDR3nt: TGTGCCAGCAGTTCCGGACAGGGAAGAGAACAAGAGACCCAGTACTTC; CDR3aa: CASSSGQGREQETQYF
v_gene: TRBV7-2; j_gene: TRBJ2-3; d_gene: -; abundance: -; CDR3nt: TGTGCCAGCCAGCCTATGGCGGGGAGAACAGATACGCAGTATTTT; CDR3aa: CASQPMAGRTDTQYF
v_gene: TRBV5-1; j_gene: TRBJ2-5; d_gene: -; abundance: few; CDR3nt: TGCGCCAGCAGTCAAAACTACCAAGAGACCCAGTACTTC; CDR3aa: CASSQNYQETQYF
v_gene: TRBV28; j_gene: TRBJ1-5; d_gene: -; abundance: many; CDR3nt: TGTGCCAGCAGGCGTCTGGGGGCCCGGGGTCAGCCCCAGCATTTT; CDR3aa: CASRRLGARGQPQHF
v_gene: TRBV7-9; j_gene: TRBJ1-1; d_gene: TRBD1; abundance: once; CDR3nt: TGTGCCAGCAGCGTAAAACAGGGGATGAGGGCAAATCTCGAAGGGCAAATACACACTGAAGCTTTCTTT; CDR3aa: CASSVKQGMRANLEGQIHTEAFF
v_gene: TRBV6-1; j_gene: TRBJ1-5; d_gene: -; abundance: -; CDR3nt: TGTGCCAGCAACTCGGGTCAGCCCCAGCATTTT; CDR3aa: CASNSGQPQHF
v_gene: TRBV12-3/TRBV12-4; j_gene: TRBJ2-7; d_gene: -; abundance: many; CDR3nt: TGTGCCAGCAGCCGAACCCGGGACAACTTCTCCTACGAGCAGTACTTC; CDR3aa: CASSRTRDNFSYEQYF
v_gene: TRBV12-3/TRBV12-4; j_gene: TRBJ1-2; d_gene: TRBD1; abundance: many; CDR3nt: TGTGCCAGCAGTCCACAGGGGGGCGCCGCTAACTATGGCTACACCTTC; CDR3aa: CASSPQGGAANYGYTF
v_gene: TRBV5-1; j_gene: TRBJ1-4; d_gene: -; abundance: many; CDR3nt: TGCGCCAGCAGCTCAAGCGGACAGACTAATGAAAAACTGTTTTTT; CDR3aa: CASSSSGQTNEKLFF
v_gene: TRBV19; j_gene: TRBJ2-5; d_gene: TRBD1; abundance: -; CDR3nt: TGTGCCAGTAGTAGGGGCCCGGGACAGCGAAAAGAGACCCAGTACTTC; CDR3aa: CASSRGPGQRKETQYF
v_gene: TRBV27; j_gene: TRBJ1-1; d_gene: TRBD1; abundance: many; CDR3nt: TGTGCCAGCAGTGCCGGGACAGGGGGCTGGACTGAAGCTTTCTTT; CDR3aa: CASSAGTGGWTEAFF
v_gene: TRBV12-3/TRBV12-4; j_gene: TRBJ1-4; d_gene: -; abundance: many; CDR3nt: TGTGCCAGCAGTTTTTCGGGGTCAGCCACATCTAATGAAAAACTGTTTTTT; CDR3aa: CASSFSGSATSNEKLFF
v_gene: TRBV10-3; j_gene: TRBJ1-2; d_gene: -; abundance: -; CDR3nt: TGTGCCATCGGTGTTGGGAATAACTATGGCTACACCTTC; CDR3aa: CAIGVGNNYGYTF
v_gene: TRBV4-1; j_gene: TRBJ1-5; d_gene: -; abundance: -; CDR3nt: TGCGCCAGCAGCCACCGACAAACCGATAGCAATCAGCCCCAGCATTTT; CDR3aa: CASSHRQTDSNQPQHF
v_gene: TRBV7-3; j_gene: TRBJ2-5; d_gene: TRBD2; abundance: few; CDR3nt: TGTGCCAGCAGCTTCGACCGCCCCGGGACTAGCGTAACAGGGGAAGAGACCCAGTACTTC; CDR3aa: CASSFDRPGTSVTGEETQYF
v_gene: TRBV2; j_gene: TRBJ2-5; d_gene: -; abundance: many; CDR3nt: TGTGCCAGCAGTGTTAAAGGGGTCGGCGAGACCCAGTACTTC; CDR3aa: CASSVKGVGETQYF
v_gene: TRBV18; j_gene: TRBJ2-7; d_gene: -; abundance: -; CDR3nt: TGTGCCAGCTCAACGGGTGTGTACGAGCAGTACTTC; CDR3aa: CASSTGVYEQYF
v_gene: TRBV12-3/TRBV12-4; j_gene: TRBJ2-7; d_gene: TRBD1; abundance: many; CDR3nt: TGTGCCAGCAGCCCCGGACAGGGAGTATACGAGCAGTACTTC; CDR3aa: CASSPGQGVYEQYF
v_gene: TRBV29-1; j_gene: TRBJ2-5; d_gene: -; abundance: -; CDR3nt: TGCAGCGTTCCCGGGACACCCTATCAAGAGACCCAGTACTTC; CDR3aa: CSVPGTPYQETQYF
v_gene: TRBV28; j_gene: TRBJ2-1; d_gene: TRBD1; abundance: few; CDR3nt: TGTGCCAGCAGTCCGGGACAGGGCAATACCTACAATGAGCAGTTCTTC; CDR3aa: CASSPGQGNTYNEQFF
v_gene: TRBV6-9; j_gene: TRBJ1-1; d_gene: TRBD1; abundance: -; CDR3nt: TGTGCCAGCAGTTATCACAGGGGGCTAGGAGAAGCTTTCTTT; CDR3aa: CASSYHRGLGEAFF
v_gene: TRBV7-9; j_gene: TRBJ1-1; d_gene: -; abundance: -; CDR3nt: TGTGCCAGCAGCTTAGCAGGGGGGGCAGTTGAAGCTTTCTTT; CDR3aa: CASSLAGGAVEAFF
v_gene: TRBV3-1; j_gene: TRBJ1-4; d_gene: -; abundance: many; CDR3nt: TGTGCCAGCAGCCAAGTTTGGCGGGAAAAACTGTTTTTT; CDR3aa: CASSQVWREKLFF
v_gene: TRBV14; j_gene: TRBJ1-2; d_gene: TRBD1; abundance: -; CDR3nt: TGTGCCAGCAGCCCACAGACAGGGCCCTATGGCTACACCTTC; CDR3aa: CASSPQTGPYGYTF
v_gene: TRBV20-1; j_gene: TRBJ2-7; d_gene: -; abundance: many; CDR3nt: TGCAGTGCCAGGACAGCTACCTACGAGCAGTACTTC; CDR3aa: CSARTATYEQYF
v_gene: TRBV12-3/TRBV12-4; j_gene: TRBJ2-7; d_gene: TRBD2; abundance: many; CDR3nt: TGTGCCAGCAGTTCCGCGGGGGACTACGAGCAGTACTTC; CDR3aa: CASSSAGDYEQYF
v_gene: TRBV12-3/TRBV12-4; j_gene: TRBJ2-2; d_gene: -; abundance: -; CDR3nt: TGTGCCAGCACGGGGCAGGCTTACACCGGGGAGCTGTTTTTT; CDR3aa: CASTGQAYTGELFF
v_gene: TRBV19; j_gene: TRBJ1-5; d_gene: -; abundance: -; CDR3nt: TGTGCCAGTAGTATCCAACGAACTAGGAATCAGCCCCAGCATTTT; CDR3aa: CASSIQRTRNQPQHF
v_gene: TRBV7-8; j_gene: TRBJ2-2; d_gene: TRBD1; abundance: many; CDR3nt: TGTGCCAGCAGCCCCCGGGACAGCCTCACCGGGGAGCTGTTTTTT; CDR3aa: CASSPRDSLTGELFF
v_gene: TRBV12-3/TRBV12-4; j_gene: TRBJ1-1; d_gene: TRBD1; abundance: many; CDR3nt: TGTGCCAGCAGCCAAAGGACAGGGCAGGCTTTCTTT; CDR3aa: CASSQRTGQAFF
v_gene: TRBV11-2; j_gene: TRBJ2-7; d_gene: TRBD1; abundance: many; CDR3nt: TGTGCCAGCAGCTTAGTACAGGCGACAGGGTTGTACTTC; CDR3aa: CASSLVQATGLYF
v_gene: TRBV12-3/TRBV12-4; j_gene: TRBJ1-1; d_gene: -; abundance: many; CDR3nt: TGTGCCAGCAGCTTGTGGGAGAACACTGAAGCTTTCTTT; CDR3aa: CASSLWENTEAFF
v_gene: TRBV20-1; j_gene: TRBJ1-2; d_gene: TRBD1; abundance: few; CDR3nt: TGCAGTGCCAGGGACAGGCCTTATGGCTACACCTTC; CDR3aa: CSARDRPYGYTF
v_gene: TRBV28; j_gene: TRBJ1-5; d_gene: -; abundance: many; CDR3nt: TGTGCCACGGAGGGGAGCAATCAGCCCCAGCATTTT; CDR3aa: CATEGSNQPQHF
v_gene: TRBV15; j_gene: TRBJ1-4; d_gene: -; abundance: few; CDR3nt: TGTGCCACCAGCAGATCGAGGGGATTTGGGGAAAAACTGTTTTTT; CDR3aa: CATSRSRGFGEKLFF
v_gene: TRBV30; j_gene: TRBJ2-7; d_gene: TRBD2; abundance: -; CDR3nt: TGTGCCTGGACCCGGGGGGGTTACGAGCAGTACTTC; CDR3aa: CAWTRGGYEQYF
v_gene: TRBV7-9; j_gene: TRBJ1-2; d_gene: -; abundance: -; CDR3nt: TGTGCCAGCAGCCCCGCAGTATTGGGTGGCTACACCTTC; CDR3aa: CASSPAVLGGYTF
v_gene: TRBV25-1; j_gene: TRBJ2-7; d_gene: -; abundance: many; CDR3nt: TGTGCCAGCAAGGACGGTTATACCCTAGAGCAGTACTTC; CDR3aa: CASKDGYTLEQYF
v_gene: TRBV11-2; j_gene: TRBJ2-5; d_gene: TRBD2; abundance: many; CDR3nt: TGTGCCAGCAGCAGAAGACTAGCGGGACAAGAGACCCAGTACTTC; CDR3aa: CASSRRLAGQETQYF
v_gene: TRBV27; j_gene: TRBJ1-2; d_gene: TRBD1; abundance: many; CDR3nt: TGTGCCAGCAGGACAAATGACAGGGGGCGTCGAGGCTACACCTTC; CDR3aa: CASRTNDRGRRGYTF
v_gene: TRBV3-1; j_gene: TRBJ2-7; d_gene: -; abundance: many; CDR3nt: TGTGCCAGCAGCCAAATGGGTCTAGTCAGCTACGAGCAGTACTTC; CDR3aa: CASSQMGLVSYEQYF